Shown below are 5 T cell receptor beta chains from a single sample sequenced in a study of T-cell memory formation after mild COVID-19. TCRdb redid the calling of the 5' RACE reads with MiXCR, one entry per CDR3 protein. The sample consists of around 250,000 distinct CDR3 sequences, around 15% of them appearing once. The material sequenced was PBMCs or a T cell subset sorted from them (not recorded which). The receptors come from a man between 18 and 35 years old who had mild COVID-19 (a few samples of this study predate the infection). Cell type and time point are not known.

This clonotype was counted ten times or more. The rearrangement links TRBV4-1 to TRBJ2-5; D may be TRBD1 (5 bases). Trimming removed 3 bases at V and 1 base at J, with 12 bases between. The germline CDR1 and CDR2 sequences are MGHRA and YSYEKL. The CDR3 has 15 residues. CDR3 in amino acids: CASSHLVGAQETQYF. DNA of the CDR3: TGCGCCAGCAGCCATCTGGTAGGGGCCCAAGAGACCCAGTACTTC.

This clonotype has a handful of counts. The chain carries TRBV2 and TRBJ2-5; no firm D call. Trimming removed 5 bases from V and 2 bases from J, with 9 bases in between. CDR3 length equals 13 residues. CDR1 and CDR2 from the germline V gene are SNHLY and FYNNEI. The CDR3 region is CASSLQDQETQYF. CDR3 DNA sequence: TGTGCCAGCAGTCTGCAGGATCAAGAGACCCAGTACTTC. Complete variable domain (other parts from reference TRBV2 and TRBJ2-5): EPEVTQTPSHQVTQMGQEVILRCVPISNHLYFYWYRQILGQKVEFLVSFYNNEISEKSEIFDDQFSVERPDGSNFTLKIRSTKLEDSAMYFCASSLQDQETQYFGPGTRLLVL.

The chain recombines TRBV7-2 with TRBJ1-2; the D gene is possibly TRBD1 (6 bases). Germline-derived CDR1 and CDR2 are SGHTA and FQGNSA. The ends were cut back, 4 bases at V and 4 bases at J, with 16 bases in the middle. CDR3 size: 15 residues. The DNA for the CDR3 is TGTGCCAGCAGCTCGCAAACAGGGTTGTCCTATGGCTACACCTTC. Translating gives CASSSQTGLSYGYTF.

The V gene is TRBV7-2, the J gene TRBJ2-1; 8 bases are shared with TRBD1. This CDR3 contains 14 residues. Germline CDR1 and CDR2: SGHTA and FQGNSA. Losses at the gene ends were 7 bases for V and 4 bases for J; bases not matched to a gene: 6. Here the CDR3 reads CASKTGDDYNEQFF. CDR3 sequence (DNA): TGTGCCAGCAAGACAGGGGACGATTACAATGAGCAGTTCTTC.

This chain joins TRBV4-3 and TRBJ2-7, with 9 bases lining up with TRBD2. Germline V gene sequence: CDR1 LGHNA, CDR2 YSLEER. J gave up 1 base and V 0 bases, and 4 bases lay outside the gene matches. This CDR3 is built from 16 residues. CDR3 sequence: CASSQEFSGGSYEQYF. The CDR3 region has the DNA TGCGCCAGCAGCCAAGAATTTAGCGGGGGTTCCTACGAGCAGTACTTC.